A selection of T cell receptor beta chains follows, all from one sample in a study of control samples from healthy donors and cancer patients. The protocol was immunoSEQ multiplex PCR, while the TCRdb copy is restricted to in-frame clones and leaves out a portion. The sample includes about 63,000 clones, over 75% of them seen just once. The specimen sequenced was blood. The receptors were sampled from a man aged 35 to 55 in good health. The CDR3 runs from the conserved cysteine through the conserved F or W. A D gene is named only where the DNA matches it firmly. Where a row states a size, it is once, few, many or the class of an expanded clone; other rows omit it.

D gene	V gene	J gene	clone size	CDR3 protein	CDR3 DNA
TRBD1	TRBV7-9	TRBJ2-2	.	CASSLEGTAPNTGELFF	TGTGCCAGCAGCTTAGAGGGGACAGCTCCGAACACCGGGGAGCTGTTTTTT
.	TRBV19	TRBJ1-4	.	CASQVAHVTNEKLFF	TGTGCCAGTCAGGTGGCCCATGTAACTAATGAAAAACTGTTTTTT
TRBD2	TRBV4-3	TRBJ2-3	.	CASSQGLAGGPSTDTQYF	TGCGCCAGCAGCCAGGGACTAGCGGGGGGACCTAGCACAGATACGCAGTATTTT
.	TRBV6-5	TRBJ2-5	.	CASSPGPWDQYF	TGTGCCAGCAGCCCGGGGCCCTGGGACCAGTACTTC
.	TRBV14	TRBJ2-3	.	CASSQFDTQYF	TGTGCCAGCAGCCAATTTGATACGCAGTATTTT
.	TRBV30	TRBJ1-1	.	CAWSRTHTEAFF	TGTGCCTGGAGTAGGACTCACACTGAAGCTTTCTTT
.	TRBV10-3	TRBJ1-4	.	CAISESGTGFNEKLFF	TGTGCCATCAGTGAGTCGGGGACGGGGTTTAATGAAAAACTGTTTTTT
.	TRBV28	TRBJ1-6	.	CASSPGGISSYNSPLHF	TGTGCCAGCAGTCCCGGTGGGATCAGCTCCTATAATTCACCCCTCCACTTT
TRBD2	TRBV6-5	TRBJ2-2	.	CASSYWTSGNTGELFF	TGTGCCAGCAGTTATTGGACTAGCGGGAACACCGGGGAGCTGTTTTTT
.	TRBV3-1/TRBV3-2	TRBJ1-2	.	CASSQDFRTDYGYTF	TGTGCCAGCAGCCAAGATTTTCGGACAGACTATGGCTACACCTTC
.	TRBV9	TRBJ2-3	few	CASSVGGALDTQYF	TGTGCCAGCAGCGTAGGTGGGGCTTTAGATACGCAGTATTTT
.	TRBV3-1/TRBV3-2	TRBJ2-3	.	CASSQALGAVVGDTQYF	TGTGCCAGCAGCCAAGCATTGGGGGCGGTCGTGGGAGATACGCAGTATTTT
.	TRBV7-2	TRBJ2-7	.	CASSLTTYEQYF	TGTGCCAGCAGCTTAACCACCTACGAGCAGTACTTC
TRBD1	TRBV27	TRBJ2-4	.	CASSLSPRDSRNF	TGTGCCAGCAGTTTATCGCCCCGGGACAGCAGGAACTTC
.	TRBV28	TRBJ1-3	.	CASSLRHLGNTIYF	TGTGCCAGCAGTTTAAGACATTTGGGAAACACCATATATTTT
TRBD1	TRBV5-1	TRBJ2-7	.	CASSQGQGANEQYF	TGCGCCAGCAGCCAGGGACAGGGGGCGAACGAGCAGTACTTC
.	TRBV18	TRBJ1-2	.	CASSDGDYGYTF	TGTGCCAGCTCCGACGGAGACTATGGCTACACCTTC
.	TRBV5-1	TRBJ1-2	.	CASSLAGENYGYTF	TGCGCCAGCAGCTTGGCCGGAGAGAACTATGGCTACACCTTC
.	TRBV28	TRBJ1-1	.	CASSSQGRDPGVNTEAFF	TGTGCCAGCAGTTCGCAGGGCCGGGACCCAGGAGTGAACACTGAAGCTTTCTTT
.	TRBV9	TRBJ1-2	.	CASSVGPWNYYGYTF	TGTGCCAGCAGCGTAGGCCCTTGGAACTACTATGGCTACACCTTC
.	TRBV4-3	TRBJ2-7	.	CASSQGSLTGAYEQYF	TGCGCCAGCAGCCAAGGGAGCCTGACAGGAGCCTACGAGCAGTACTTC
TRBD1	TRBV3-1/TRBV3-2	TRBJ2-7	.	CASSQAGQGHDEQYF	TGTGCCAGCAGCCAAGCAGGACAGGGCCACGACGAGCAGTACTTC
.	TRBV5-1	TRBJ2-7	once	CASSLAPTLNYEQYF	TGCGCCAGCAGCTTGGCACCGACCCTGAACTACGAGCAGTACTTC
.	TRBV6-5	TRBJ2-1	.	CASSKDSYNEQFF	TGTGCCAGCAGTAAGGACAGCTACAATGAGCAGTTCTTC
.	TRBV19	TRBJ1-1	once	CASSLQGNTEAFF	TGTGCCAGTAGTCTACAGGGGAACACTGAAGCTTTCTTT
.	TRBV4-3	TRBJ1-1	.	CASSQDLGRQTEAFF	TGCGCCAGCAGCCAAGACCTGGGTCGGCAGACTGAAGCTTTCTTT
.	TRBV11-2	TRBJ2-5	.	CASSPRTGPQETQYF	TGTGCCAGCAGCCCCCGTACAGGACCCCAAGAGACCCAGTACTTC
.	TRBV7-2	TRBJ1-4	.	CASSLSRPSPNEKLFF	TGTGCCAGCAGCTTAAGCCGTCCTAGTCCGAATGAAAAACTGTTTTTT
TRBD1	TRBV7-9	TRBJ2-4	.	CASSPNRRDRGFNIQYF	TGTGCCAGCAGCCCAAACCGGCGGGACAGGGGTTTTAACATTCAGTACTTC
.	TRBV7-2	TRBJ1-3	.	CASSLAAGAGNTIYF	TGTGCCAGCAGCTTAGCGGCAGGGGCTGGAAACACCATATATTTT
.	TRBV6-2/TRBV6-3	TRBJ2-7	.	CASSQLRTYEQYF	TGTGCCAGCAGCCAACTAAGAACCTACGAGCAGTACTTC
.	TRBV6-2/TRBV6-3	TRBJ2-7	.	CASSYSRGSYEQYF	TGTGCCAGCAGTTACTCCCGGGGTTCCTACGAGCAGTACTTC
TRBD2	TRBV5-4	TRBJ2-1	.	CASSTWSGTSYNEQFF	TGTGCCAGCAGCACCTGGTCCGGGACTAGCTACAATGAGCAGTTCTTC
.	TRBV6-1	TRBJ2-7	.	CASSDGRDTFPYEQYF	TGTGCCAGCAGTGATGGGAGGGACACTTTTCCCTACGAGCAGTACTTC
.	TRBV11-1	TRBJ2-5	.	CASSLEGAQYF	TGTGCCAGCAGCCTAGAGGGGGCCCAGTACTTC
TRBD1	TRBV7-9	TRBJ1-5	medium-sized	CASSLQGNGNQPQHF	TGTGCCAGCAGCCTACAGGGGAACGGCAATCAGCCCCAGCATTTT
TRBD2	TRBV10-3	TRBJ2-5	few	CAISAPLAGLGGGETQYF	TGTGCCATCAGTGCCCCCCTAGCGGGCCTAGGCGGTGGGGAGACCCAGTACTTC
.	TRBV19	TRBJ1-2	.	CASRPQQGVSYGYTF	TGTGCCAGTAGGCCCCAGCAGGGAGTTTCCTATGGCTACACCTTC
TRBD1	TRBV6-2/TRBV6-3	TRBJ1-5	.	CASSPRPGTGGRGNQPQHF	TGTGCCAGCAGCCCTAGGCCCGGGACAGGGGGCCGGGGCAATCAGCCCCAGCATTTT
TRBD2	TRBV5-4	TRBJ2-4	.	CASSFRTSGAKNIQYF	TGTGCCAGCAGCTTTCGGACTAGCGGAGCCAAAAACATTCAGTACTTC
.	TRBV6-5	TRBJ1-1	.	CASSYLRGTEAFF	TGTGCCAGCAGTTACCTTAGGGGAACTGAAGCTTTCTTT
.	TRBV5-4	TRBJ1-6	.	CASSGDPGSPLHF	TGTGCCAGCAGCGGGGACCCGGGGTCACCCCTCCACTTT
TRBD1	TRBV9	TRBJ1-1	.	CASSDGTGQNTEAFF	TGTGCCAGCAGCGATGGGACAGGTCAGAACACTGAAGCTTTCTTT
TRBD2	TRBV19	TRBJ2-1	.	CATKSPLGTSGSLNEQFF	TGTGCCACCAAAAGCCCCCTAGGGACTAGCGGGAGTCTCAATGAGCAGTTCTTC